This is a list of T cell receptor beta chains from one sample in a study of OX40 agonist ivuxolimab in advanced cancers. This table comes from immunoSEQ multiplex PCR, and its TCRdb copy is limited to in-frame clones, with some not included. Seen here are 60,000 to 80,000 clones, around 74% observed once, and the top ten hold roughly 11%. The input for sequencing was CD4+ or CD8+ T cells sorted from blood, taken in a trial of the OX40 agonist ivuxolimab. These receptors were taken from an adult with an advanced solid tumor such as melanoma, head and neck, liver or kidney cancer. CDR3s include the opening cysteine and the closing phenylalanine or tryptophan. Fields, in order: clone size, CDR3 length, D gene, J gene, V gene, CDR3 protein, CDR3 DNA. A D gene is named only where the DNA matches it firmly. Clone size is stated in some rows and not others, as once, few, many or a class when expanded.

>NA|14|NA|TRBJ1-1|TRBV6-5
CASSYDRYNTEAFF
TGTGCCAGCAGTTACGACAGATATAACACTGAAGCTTTCTTT
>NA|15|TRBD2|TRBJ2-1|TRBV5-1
CASSFPSGSMDEQFF
TGCGCCAGCAGCTTTCCTAGCGGGAGTATGGATGAGCAGTTCTTC
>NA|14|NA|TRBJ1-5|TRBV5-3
CASSVRGLEGPQHF
TGTGCCAGCAGCGTAAGAGGCCTGGAGGGGCCCCAGCATTTT
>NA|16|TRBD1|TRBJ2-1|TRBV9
CASSVTGGNPSNEQFF
TGTGCCAGCAGCGTCACAGGGGGCAACCCAAGCAATGAGCAGTTCTTC
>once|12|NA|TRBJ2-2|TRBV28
CASSFPGGELFF
TGTGCCAGCAGTTTCCCTGGCGGGGAGCTGTTTTTT
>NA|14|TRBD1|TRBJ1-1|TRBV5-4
CASSLTVGQPEAFF
TGTGCCAGCAGCTTGACCGTGGGACAGCCTGAAGCTTTCTTT
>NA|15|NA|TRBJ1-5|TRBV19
CASSISTTGNQPQHF
TGTGCCAGTAGTATTTCGACCACGGGAAATCAGCCCCAGCATTTT
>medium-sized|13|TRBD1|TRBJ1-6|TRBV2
CASRTGNNSPLHF
TGTGCCAGTCGGACAGGGAATAATTCACCCCTCCACTTT
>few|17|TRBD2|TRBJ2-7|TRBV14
CASSQAGTSGPSYEQYF
TGTGCCAGCAGCCAAGCCGGGACTAGCGGTCCCTCCTACGAGCAGTACTTC
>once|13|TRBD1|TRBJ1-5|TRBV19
CARGTGGDQPQHF
TGTGCCAGGGGGACAGGGGGCGATCAGCCCCAGCATTTT
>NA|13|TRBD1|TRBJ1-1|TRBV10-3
CAISDRDNTEAFF
TGTGCCATCAGCGACAGGGATAACACTGAAGCTTTCTTT
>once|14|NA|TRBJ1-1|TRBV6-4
CASSDSARNTEAFF
TGTGCCAGCAGTGACTCGGCGAGGAACACTGAAGCTTTCTTT
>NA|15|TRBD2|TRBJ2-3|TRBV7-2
CASSSPGLSTDTQYF
TGTGCCAGCAGCTCTCCGGGACTAAGCACAGATACGCAGTATTTT
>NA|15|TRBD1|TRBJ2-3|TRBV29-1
CSVAETGGPTDTQYF
TGCAGCGTTGCCGAGACAGGGGGACCGACAGATACGCAGTATTTT
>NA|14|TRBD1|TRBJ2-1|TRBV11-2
CASSLGQGGNEQFF
TGTGCCAGCAGCTTAGGACAGGGGGGCAATGAGCAGTTCTTC
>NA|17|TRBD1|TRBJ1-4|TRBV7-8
CASSTTGGLATNEKLFF
TGTGCCAGCAGCACCACAGGGGGACTTGCAACTAATGAAAAACTGTTTTTT
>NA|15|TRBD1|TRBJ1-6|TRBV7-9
CASSPGTAYNSPLHF
TGTGCCAGCAGCCCCGGGACAGCCTACAATTCACCCCTCCACTTT
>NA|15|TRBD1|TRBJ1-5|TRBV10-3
CAISESATGGKPQHF
TGTGCCATCAGTGAGTCAGCGACAGGGGGAAAGCCCCAGCATTTT
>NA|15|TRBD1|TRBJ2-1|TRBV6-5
CASSPTGGVYNEQFF
TGTGCCAGCAGTCCGACAGGGGGCGTCTACAATGAGCAGTTCTTC
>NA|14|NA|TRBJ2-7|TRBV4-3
CASSQGTNSYEQYF
TGCGCCAGCAGCCAAGGGACTAACTCCTACGAGCAGTACTTC
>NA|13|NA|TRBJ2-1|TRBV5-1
CASSLVSSSEQFF
TGCGCCAGCAGCTTGGTGTCTAGCAGTGAGCAGTTCTTC
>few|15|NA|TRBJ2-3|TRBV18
CASSPYGSSTDTQYF
TGTGCCAGCTCACCGTACGGATCTAGCACAGATACGCAGTATTTT
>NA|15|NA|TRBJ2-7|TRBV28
CATKTEGANPYEQYF
TGTGCCACCAAGACGGAGGGGGCGAATCCCTACGAGCAGTACTTC
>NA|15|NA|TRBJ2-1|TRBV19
CASSLTTGFLHEQFF
TGTGCCAGTAGTTTGACTACCGGGTTCTTACATGAGCAGTTCTTC
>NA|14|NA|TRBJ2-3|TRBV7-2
CASSLGSWTDTQYF
TGTGCCAGCAGCTTGGGGTCTTGGACAGATACGCAGTATTTT
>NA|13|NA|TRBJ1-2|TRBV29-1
CSVAAAINYGYTF
TGCAGCGTTGCGGCAGCCATTAACTATGGCTACACCTTC
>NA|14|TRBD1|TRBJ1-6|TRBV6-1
CASSDLTGDSPLHF
TGTGCCAGCAGTGATTTGACAGGGGATTCACCCCTCCACTTT
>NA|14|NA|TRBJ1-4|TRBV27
CASSPRGGGEKLFF
TGTGCCAGCAGTCCCCGGGGGGGAGGCGAAAAACTGTTTTTT
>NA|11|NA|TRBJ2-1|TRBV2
CASTPSYEQFF
TGTGCCAGCACTCCCTCGTATGAGCAGTTCTTC
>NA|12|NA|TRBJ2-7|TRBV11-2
CASSPLAGEQYF
TGTGCCAGCAGCCCCTTAGCAGGCGAGCAGTACTTC
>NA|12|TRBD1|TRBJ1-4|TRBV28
CASVHGQGPRCF
TGTGCCAGCGTACATGGACAGGGTCCGCGTTGTTTT
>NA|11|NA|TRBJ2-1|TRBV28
CASSFVGEQFF
TGTGCCAGCAGTTTTGTTGGTGAGCAGTTCTTC
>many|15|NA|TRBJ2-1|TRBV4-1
CASTRGPGGTYEQFF
TGCGCCAGCACAAGGGGCCCGGGCGGGACTTATGAGCAGTTCTTC
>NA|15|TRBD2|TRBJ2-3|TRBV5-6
CASAGWGGGTDTQYF
TGTGCCAGCGCCGGTTGGGGGGGAGGCACAGATACGCAGTATTTT
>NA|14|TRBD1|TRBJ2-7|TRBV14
CASSYTGGLYEQYF
TGTGCCAGCAGCTATACAGGGGGATTATACGAGCAGTACTTC
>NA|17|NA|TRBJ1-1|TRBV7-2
CASSSNWGRGRNTEAFF
TGTGCCAGCAGCTCCAACTGGGGTCGGGGTAGGAACACTGAAGCTTTCTTT
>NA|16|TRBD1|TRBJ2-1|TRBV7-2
CASSLRTGLDTLQLIF
TGTGCCAGCAGCTTACGGACAGGGCTTGACACCTTACAATTGATCTTC
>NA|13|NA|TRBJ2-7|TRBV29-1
CSATGTLRWEQYF
TGCAGCGCAACCGGGACCCTCCGGTGGGAGCAGTACTTC
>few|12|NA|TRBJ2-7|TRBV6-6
CASSYGTYEQYF
TGTGCCAGCAGTTACGGGACCTACGAGCAGTACTTC